The 21 T cell receptor beta chains below all came from one sample that was sequenced in a study of T cells in Graves' hyperthyroidism and ophthalmopathy. RNA transcripts were the template for amplifying TCR beta CDR3 regions. The HTBI primer set served for first-round RT-PCR of the TCR CDR3. TCRdb analysed the multiplex PCR reads with MiXCR anew, one entry per CDR3 protein. This sample has 350,000 to 400,000 distinct CDR3 sequences, with 15% to 20% found just once. Sequenced sample: blood. Every receptor here comes from a woman between 18 and 30 years old with Graves' hyperthyroidism.

This clonotype was recorded at least ten times. This chain connects TRBV2 to TRBJ1-1, with TRBD1 identical over 7 bases. CDR1 and CDR2 from the germline V gene are SNHLY and FYNNEI. V shed 4 bases, J shed 10 bases, and the junction held 15 bases outside the gene matches. The CDR3 spans 15 residues. CDR3: CASSGLRQGVVRAFF. CDR3 nucleotides: TGTGCCAGCAGTGGGCTAAGACAGGGAGTTGTTAGAGCTTTCTTT.

This clonotype has at least ten counts. A much bigger clone sits one base away, suggesting this may be a read error. This chain joins TRBV25-1 and TRBJ2-7; the match to TRBD1 covers 8 bases. Germline assignment: CDR1 MGHDK and CDR2 SYGVNS. The junction had 10 bases not matched to a gene; V was cut back by 5 bases and J by 1 base. CDR3 length equals 16 residues. The CDR3 region has the DNA TGTGCCAGCAGTAAAATGAGCAGGGGGCAATCCTACGAGCAGTACTTC. Protein product: CASSKMSRGQSYEQYF.

This clonotype was seen at least ten times. This chain links TRBV12-3 or TRBV12-4 with TRBJ1-2; D possibly corresponds to TRBD1 (5 bases). V shed 1 base and J shed 2 bases, with 8 bases lying between them. CDR3 length: 14 amino acids. Here the CDR3 reads CASSLGAGNYGYTF. The CDR3 DNA sequence: TGTGCCAGCAGTTTAGGAGCAGGGAACTATGGCTACACCTTC.

This clonotype has ten or more counts. V gene TRBV7-9 combines with J gene TRBJ1-2; possibly TRBD1 for D (6 bases). The CDR3 runs to 13 residues. CDR1 and CDR2 (germline): SEHNR, FQNEAQ (reference sequence). The V gene lost 5 bases and the J gene lost 2 bases, with 9 bases spanning the gap. The CDR3 protein is CASSRQDNYGYTF. The CDR3 coding sequence is TGTGCCAGCAGCCGACAGGACAACTATGGCTACACCTTC.

At least ten counts were recorded for this clonotype. J is TRBJ1-2 and V is TRBV19, with unresolved D. The CDR3 length is 12 residues. From germline, CDR1 is LNHDA and CDR2 SQIVND (reference sequence). V lost 3 bases, J lost 6 bases, and 8 bases lay in between. The DNA of the CDR3 is TGTGCCAGTAGTATCGGGAACGATGGCTACACCTTC. Protein product: CASSIGNDGYTF.

This clonotype was seen repeatedly, ten times or more. This chain connects TRBV6-5 to TRBJ1-2, with 9 bases aligning to TRBD1. Trimming at V came to 2 bases and at J to 8 bases, leaving 6 bases not matched to a gene. The CDR3 is 14 residues long. Germline CDR1 reads MNHEY; CDR2 reads SVGAGI. The CDR3 DNA sequence: TGTGCCAGCAGTTACGGGACAGGGATTTCAGGCTACACCTTC. Amino acid sequence: CASSYGTGISGYTF.

There are a few counts of this clonotype. The chain employs TRBV6-6 and TRBJ2-3; 7 bases are shared with TRBD1. The V gene's germline CDR1 is MNHNY and CDR2 SVGAGI (reference sequence). The CDR3 length is 15 residues. The ends lost 7 bases at V and 1 base at J; junction bases unmatched: 8. CDR3 nucleotide sequence: TGTGCCAGCAACAACAGGGGTCCTGGCACAGATACGCAGTATTTT. This sequence encodes CASNNRGPGTDTQYF.

The chain links TRBV9 to TRBJ2-7; tentatively, D is TRBD2 (6 bases). CDR1 is SGDLS, CDR2 YYNGEE, per germline. This CDR3 contains 13 residues. The ends were cut back, 0 bases at V and 3 bases at J, with 7 bases in the middle. CDR3 amino acids: CASSVVGGYEQYF. In DNA form, the CDR3 reads TGTGCCAGCAGCGTAGTCGGGGGCTACGAGCAGTACTTC.

At least ten counts were recorded for this clonotype. The V call is TRBV30, the J call TRBJ1-1; D unresolved. This CDR3 has 12 residues. Per germline, CDR1 GTSNPN and CDR2 SVGIG (reference sequence). Trimming took off 8 bases at V and 11 bases at J, with 21 bases between the two ends. The CDR3 loop reads CAAYSGPSGAFF. The CDR3 DNA follows: TGTGCCGCCTACTCCGGGCCCTCGGGGGCTTTCTTT.

This clonotype was detected a few times. This may be a read error: a much more frequent sequence differs by one nucleotide. V usage is TRBV20-1 and J usage is TRBJ1-1; TRBD1 matches 7 bases. V was pared by 1 base and J by 3 bases, with 26 bases of the junction left unmatched. CDR1 is DFQATT and CDR2 is SNEGSKA in the germline V gene (reference sequence). The CDR3 covers 21 residues. This CDR3 is CSARVRIRYGMRQGPYTEAFF. Written as DNA, the CDR3 is TGCAGTGCTAGAGTTAGAATCAGATACGGCATGAGACAGGGACCTTACACTGAAGCTTTCTTT.

J is TRBJ2-7 and V is TRBV5-1, with D possibly being TRBD1 (5 bases). With 5 bases removed from V and 3 bases from J, the gap between germline ends came to 12 bases. Looked up from germline, CDR1 is SGHRS and CDR2 is YFSETQ. CDR3 size: 13 residues. CDR3 amino acids: CASRPDTGYEQYF. CDR3 sequence (DNA): TGCGCCAGCAGACCGGACACGGGCTACGAGCAGTACTTC.

This clonotype came up many times. The V gene is TRBV20-1, the J gene TRBJ1-1, with D hard to call. Germline CDR1 reads DFQATT; CDR2 reads SNEGSKA (reference sequence). The CDR3 covers 15 residues. V was cut by 0 bases and J by 4 bases, with 15 bases left in between. CDR3 in DNA: TGCAGTGCTAGAGATGCCCGTCCACTGGGCACTGAAGCTTTCTTT. It is translated as CSARDARPLGTEAFF.

This clonotype was detected ten times or more. The chain joins TRBV10-3 to TRBJ1-1; unclear D gene. This CDR3 region has 12 residues. V lost 3 bases and J 4 bases, leaving 6 bases between the germline ends. Germline values: CDR1 ENHRY, CDR2 SYGVKD. CDR3 sequence reads: CAISDRGTEAFF. The CDR3 coding sequence is TGTGCCATCAGTGATCGTGGCACTGAAGCTTTCTTT.

This clonotype came up many times. This chain joins TRBV2 and TRBJ2-7; D perhaps matches TRBD1 (6 bases). The length of the CDR3 is 13 residues. Germline loops: CDR1 SNHLY, CDR2 FYNNEI. V was pared by 6 bases and J by 1 base, with 10 bases between. This CDR3 is CASRRTDSYEQYF. CDR3 bases: TGTGCCAGCAGAAGGACAGATTCCTACGAGCAGTACTTC.

At least ten counts were recorded for this clonotype. The chain employs TRBV15 and TRBJ2-2; perhaps TRBD2 as D (6 bases). The CDR3 runs 18 residues. Germline V lookup: CDR1 LNHNV, CDR2 YYDKDF (reference sequence). The V gene lost 3 bases and the J gene lost 4 bases, with 21 bases spanning the gap. The CDR3 is CATSSTSPGSRGTGELFF. Here the CDR3 DNA reads TGTGCCACCAGCAGTACCTCCCCCGGGAGTAGAGGCACCGGGGAGCTGTTTTTT.

This clonotype has ten or more counts. The V gene is TRBV27, the J gene TRBJ1-2, with a weak D call TRBD1 (5 bases). CDR1 is MNHEY and CDR2 is SMNVEV in the germline V gene (reference sequence). CDR3 size: 15 residues. The ends were cut back, 6 bases at V and 2 bases at J, with 16 bases in the middle. CDR3 region: CASSPQRGANYGYTF. CDR3 sequence (DNA): TGTGCCAGCAGCCCCCAAAGGGGTGCAAACTATGGCTACACCTTC.

This clonotype was found a few times. The rearrangement joins TRBV7-2 to TRBJ2-7; unclear D gene. CDR1 is SGHTA, CDR2 FQGNSA, per germline. V lost 4 bases and J 3 bases, leaving 10 bases between the germline ends. The CDR3 is made up of 13 amino acids. The CDR3 coding sequence is TGTGCCAGCAGCTCGACCTACAGCTACGAGCAGTACTTC. Translating it yields CASSSTYSYEQYF.

The gene calls are TRBV19 and TRBJ2-7; the D gene could be TRBD1 or TRBD2 (7 bases each). The CDR3 length is 12 residues. Germline CDR1 reads LNHDA; CDR2 reads SQIVND (reference sequence). CDR3 sequence: CASRGGPYEQYV. The CDR3 region has the DNA TGTGCTAGCAGGGGGGGCCCCTACGAGCAGTACGTC.

The genes are TRBV12-3 or TRBV12-4 and TRBJ2-7, with TRBD1 matching over 8 bases. The CDR3 is 15 amino acids. With V trimmed by 2 bases and J by 5 bases, 8 bases remained unmatched. The CDR3 sequence is CASSLILDREDEQYF. As DNA, the CDR3 is TGTGCCAGCAGTTTAATCCTGGACAGGGAGGACGAGCAGTACTTC.

This clonotype was found many times. The J gene is TRBJ1-2, the V gene TRBV12-3 or TRBV12-4; 8 bases agree with TRBD1. The CDR3 runs 13 residues. The ends lost 5 bases at V and 4 bases at J; junction bases unmatched: 3. This chain's CDR3 is CASSDRGGYGYTF. The CDR3 DNA follows: TGTGCCAGCAGTGACAGGGGAGGCTATGGCTACACCTTC.

V and J are TRBV20-1 and TRBJ2-2; 12 bases are shared with TRBD2. V gave up 5 bases and J gave up 3 bases; unmatched junction bases: 7. The germline gives CDR1 DFQATT, CDR2 SNEGSKA (reference sequence). The CDR3 length is 16 residues. The CDR3 loop is CSAHDPSGGDTGELFF. The CDR3 nucleotides are TGCAGTGCTCACGATCCTAGCGGGGGGGACACCGGGGAGCTGTTTTTT.